Following are 12 T cell receptor beta chains from one sample sequenced in a study of blood T cells in healthy people across ages (dated by TCRdb to between 2015 and 2017). The method behind the library was 5' RACE. The run used an Illumina HiSeq 2500. A second roughly 6 to 11 cycle PCR used a sample-barcoded 5' primer and a J-beta primer mix. TCRdb reran the public reads through fastp at Q25 and MiXCR, keeping productive beta chains. CDR3 protein sequences are deduplicated, and each keeps its most common genes and DNA. This sample has about 800,000 distinct CDR3 sequences in its table, and around 25% of those were observed once. Roughly 3.5% of the sample goes to the ten largest clones. These same records also appear under a second study, on T cells of mothers and their children.

Material: blood. Source of these receptors: a boy aged 5-17 years in good health.

A few counts support this clonotype. The J gene is TRBJ2-4, the V gene TRBV3-1; D gene uncertain. Trimming cost V 4 bases and J 2 bases, with 9 bases left between them. The CDR3 runs 14 residues. Germline lookup yields CDR1 LGHDT and CDR2 YNNKEL (reference sequence). CDR3 region: CASSPAVSKNIQYF. The CDR3 region has the DNA TGTGCCAGCAGCCCCGCCGTCTCCAAAAACATTCAGTACTTC.

In its sample, this clonotype was seen a few times. The chain recombines TRBV27 with TRBJ2-5; possibly TRBD2 for D (5 bases). V was clipped by 11 bases and J by 4 bases, with 20 bases between them. CDR3 length: 14 amino acids. Germline V gene data show CDR1 as MNHEY and CDR2 as SMNVEV (reference sequence). The CDR3 reads CAPRGGPLAETQYF. CDR3 DNA sequence: TGTGCCCCCAGAGGAGGCCCCCTCGCAGAGACCCAGTACTTC.

The genes are TRBV19 and TRBJ2-7; D gene uncertain. V was pared by 0 bases and J by 5 bases, with 11 bases between. The length of the CDR3 is 14 residues. The germline gives CDR1 LNHDA, CDR2 SQIVND (reference sequence). CDR3 nucleotides: TGTGCCAGTAGTATAGATCTATCCGTCGACGAGCAGTACTTC. Encoded protein: CASSIDLSVDEQYF.

The sample holds a few counts of this clonotype. This chain uses TRBV11-1 with TRBJ1-1; D is uncertain. CDR1 SGHAT and CDR2 FQDESV come from the germline V gene (reference sequence). V was clipped by 1 base and J by 4 bases, with 13 bases between them. The CDR3 covers 15 residues. The CDR3 spells CASSLESSGPTEAFF. As DNA, the CDR3 is TGTGCCAGCAGCTTAGAATCTTCGGGTCCCACTGAAGCTTTCTTT. Looking up the rest from reference TRBV11-1 and TRBJ1-1 gives the full variable domain: EAEVAQSPRYKITEKSQAVAFWCDPISGHATLYWYRQILGQGPELLVQFQDESVVDDSQLPKDRFSAERLKGVDSTLKIQPAELGDSAMYLCASSLESSGPTEAFFGQGTRLTVV.

This chain joins TRBV9 and TRBJ1-1, with a tentative D call TRBD1 (5 bases). V was cut by 0 bases and J by 1 base, with 13 bases left in between. The CDR3 covers 16 residues. The V gene's germline CDR1 is SGDLS and CDR2 YYNGEE. The CDR3 sequence: CASSVGGPGSNTEAFF. DNA of the CDR3: TGTGCCAGCAGCGTAGGGGGCCCAGGGTCGAACACTGAAGCTTTCTTT.

This sequence joins TRBV28 and TRBJ2-7, with TRBD2 identical over 7 bases. Germline V gene sequence: CDR1 MDHEN, CDR2 SYDVKM. The CDR3 sequence is 16 residues long. J was trimmed by 1 base and V by 7 bases; bases with no gene match: 13. DNA of the CDR3: TGTGCCAGCAACCCCTCTCTCGGGGGGAGGTCCTACGAGCAGTACTTC. Translation: CASNPSLGGRSYEQYF.

The rearrangement joins TRBV12-3 or TRBV12-4 to TRBJ1-1, with a tentative D call TRBD1 (5 bases). The CDR3 totals 12 residues. The ends were cut back, 4 bases at V and 6 bases at J, with 9 bases in the middle. The CDR3: CASSSLGPEAFF. The CDR3 DNA sequence: TGTGCCAGCAGTTCGCTGGGACCTGAAGCTTTCTTT.

The chain joins TRBV4-3 to TRBJ2-5; 8 bases line up with TRBD2. The CDR3 has 17 residues. Losses at the gene ends were 1 base for V and 5 bases for J; bases not matched to a gene: 12. In germline, CDR1 is LGHNA, CDR2 YSLEER. The chain's CDR3 is CASSQVVTSGTGETQYF. The CDR3, as DNA: TGCGCCAGCAGCCAAGTTGTAACTAGCGGTACGGGGGAGACCCAGTACTTC.

The chain employs TRBV29-1 and TRBJ2-4, with 9 positions matching TRBD1. The CDR3 is 15 residues long. Trimming took 0 bases from V and 8 from J; bases not matched to a gene: 8. Per the germline V gene, CDR1 is SQVTM and CDR2 is ANQGSEA. The CDR3 coding sequence is TGCAGCGTTGAAGACCAGGGACAGGGTATGGACATTCAGTACTTC. Amino acid sequence: CSVEDQGQGMDIQYF. Together with reference TRBV29-1 and TRBJ2-4, the CDR3 gives the full variable domain: SAVISQKPSRDICQRGTSLTIQCQVDSQVTMMFWYRQQPGQSLTLIATANQGSEATYESGFVIDKFPISRPNLTFSTLTVSNMSPEDSSIYLCSVEDQGQGMDIQYFGAGTRLSVL.

The chain carries TRBV7-9 and TRBJ1-6; 7 nucleotides agree with TRBD1. This CDR3 has 18 residues. With V trimmed by 5 bases and J by 14 bases, 24 bases remained unmatched. Germline lookup yields CDR1 SEHNR and CDR2 FQNEAQ (reference sequence). CDR3 sequence: CASSKARETPARTGALHF. The CDR3 bases are TGTGCCAGCAGCAAAGCTCGGGAGACTCCCGCCAGAACAGGGGCCCTCCACTTT.

The V and J genes are TRBV29-1 and TRBJ2-5; 8 nucleotides align to TRBD1. This CDR3 has 13 amino acids. The ends lost 1 base at V and 4 bases at J; junction bases unmatched: 2. The germline CDR1 and CDR2 sequences are SQVTM and ANQGSEA. DNA of the CDR3: TGCAGCGTTGAAGCGACAGGGGCAGAGACCCAGTACTTC. Its translation is CSVEATGAETQYF. The full variable domain, in which reference TRBV29-1 and TRBJ2-5 provide the parts outside the CDR3, is SAVISQKPSRDICQRGTSLTIQCQVDSQVTMMFWYRQQPGQSLTLIATANQGSEATYESGFVIDKFPISRPNLTFSTLTVSNMSPEDSSIYLCSVEATGAETQYFGPGTRLLVL.

Details on this clonotype: An end of the junction differs from the germline gene, which may be a read error. The chain carries TRBV5-1 and TRBJ2-7; 11 bases agree with TRBD2. This CDR3 contains 16 residues. The germline V gene has CDR1 SGHRS and CDR2 YFSETQ. CDR3 protein: CASSLLPGTSGYEQCF. DNA of the CDR3: TGCGCCAGCAGCTTGCTCCCCGGGACTAGCGGCTACGAGCAGTGCTTC.